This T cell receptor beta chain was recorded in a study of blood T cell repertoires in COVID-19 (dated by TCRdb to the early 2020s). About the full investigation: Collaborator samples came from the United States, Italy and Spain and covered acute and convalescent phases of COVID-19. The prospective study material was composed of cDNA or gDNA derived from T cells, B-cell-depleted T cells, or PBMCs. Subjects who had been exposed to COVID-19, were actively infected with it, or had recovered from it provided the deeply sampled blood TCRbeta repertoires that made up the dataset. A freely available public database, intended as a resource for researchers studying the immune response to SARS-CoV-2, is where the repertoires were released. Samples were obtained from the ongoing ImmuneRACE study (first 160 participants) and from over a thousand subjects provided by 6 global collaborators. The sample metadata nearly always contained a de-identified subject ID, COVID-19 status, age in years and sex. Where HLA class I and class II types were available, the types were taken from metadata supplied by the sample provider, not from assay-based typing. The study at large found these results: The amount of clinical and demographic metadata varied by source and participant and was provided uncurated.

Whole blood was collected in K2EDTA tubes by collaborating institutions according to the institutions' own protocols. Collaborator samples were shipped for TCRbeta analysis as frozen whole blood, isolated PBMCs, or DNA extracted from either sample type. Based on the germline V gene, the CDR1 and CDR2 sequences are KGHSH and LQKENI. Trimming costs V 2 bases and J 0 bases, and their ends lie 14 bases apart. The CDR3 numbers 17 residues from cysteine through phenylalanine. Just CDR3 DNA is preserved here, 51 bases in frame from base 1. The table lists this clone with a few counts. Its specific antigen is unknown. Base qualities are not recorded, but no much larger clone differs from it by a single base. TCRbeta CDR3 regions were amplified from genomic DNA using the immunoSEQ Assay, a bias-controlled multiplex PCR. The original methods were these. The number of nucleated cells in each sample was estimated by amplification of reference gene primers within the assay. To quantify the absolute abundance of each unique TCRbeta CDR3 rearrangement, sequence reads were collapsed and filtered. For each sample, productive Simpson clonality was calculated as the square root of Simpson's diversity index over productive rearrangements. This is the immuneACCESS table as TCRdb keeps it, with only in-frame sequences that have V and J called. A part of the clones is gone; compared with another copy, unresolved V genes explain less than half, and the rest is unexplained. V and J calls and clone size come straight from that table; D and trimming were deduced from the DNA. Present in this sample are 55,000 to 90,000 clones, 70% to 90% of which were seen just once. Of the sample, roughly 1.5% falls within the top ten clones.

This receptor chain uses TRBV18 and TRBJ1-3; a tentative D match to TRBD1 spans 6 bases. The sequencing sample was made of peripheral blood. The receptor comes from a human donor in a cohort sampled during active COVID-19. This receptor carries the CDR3 CASSPFGGALSGNTIYF. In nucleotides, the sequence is TGTGCCAGCTCACCATTCGGGGGGGCCCTCTCTGGAAACACCATATATTTT.